These 14 T cell receptor beta chains were all obtained from the same sample, sequenced in a study of blood T cell repertoires in COVID-19. The repertoire was sequenced with immunoSEQ multiplex PCR; TCRdb's copy has only in-frame clones and lacks some. The sample lists tens of thousands of clones, under 90% occurring once. Sequenced material: peripheral blood. The receptors come from a middle-aged man with active COVID-19.

This chain uses TRBV5-1 with TRBJ1-6; 7 bases line up with TRBD1. This CDR3 is 15 amino acids long. Trimming removed 4 bases from V and 7 bases from J; junction bases left unmatched: 8. The germline gives CDR1 SGHRS, CDR2 YFSETQ. As DNA, the CDR3 is TGCGCCAGCAGCGACCCCCAGGGGGAGAATTCACCCCTCCACTTT. Residues: CASSDPQGENSPLHF. The full variable domain, completed using reference TRBV5-1 and TRBJ1-6, is KAGVTQTPRYLIKTRGQQVTLSCSPISGHRSVSWYQQTPGQGLQFLFEYFSETQRNKGNFPGRFSGRQFSNSRSEMNVSTLELGDSALYLCASSDPQGENSPLHFGNGTRLTVT.

Only one count was recorded for this clone. The chain combines TRBV18 with TRBJ1-4; the D is unclear. CDR3 size: 15 residues. The germline gives CDR1 KGHSH, CDR2 LQKENI. The V gene lost 6 bases and the J gene lost 8 bases, with 19 bases spanning the gap. CDR3 sequence reads: CASSPLGSPSEKLFF. The CDR3 DNA reads TGTGCCAGCTCTCCTCTTGGCAGTCCCTCCGAAAAACTGTTTTTT. The complete variable domain, with remaining parts taken from reference TRBV18 and TRBJ1-4, reads NAGVMQNPRHLVRRRGQEARLRCSPMKGHSHVYWYRQLPEEGLKFMVYLQKENIIDESGMPKERFSAEFPKEGPSILRIQQVVRGDSAAYFCASSPLGSPSEKLFFGSGTQLSVL.

The chain uses TRBV4-3 and TRBJ2-5, with 9 bases aligning to TRBD1. Trimming at V came to 1 base and at J to 5 bases, leaving 5 bases not matched to a gene. The CDR3 spans 15 residues. CDR1 is LGHNA and CDR2 is YSLEER in the germline V gene. The CDR3 is CASSQGTGGGETQYF. DNA of the CDR3: TGCGCCAGCAGCCAAGGAACAGGGGGCGGGGAGACCCAGTACTTC.

This chain's CDR3 is CASSSIAGEHPNYEQYF. As DNA, the CDR3 is TGTGCCAGCAGTTCAATAGCGGGGGAGCACCCGAACTACGAGCAGTACTTC. This chain uses TRBV27 with TRBJ2-7, with TRBD2 matching 9 bases. V dropped 4 bases and J dropped 3; count of bases not matched to a gene: 13. The germline CDR1 and CDR2 sequences are MNHEY and SMNVEV (reference sequence). The CDR3 spans 17 residues.

The chain joins TRBV7-2 to TRBJ2-7, with a tentative D call TRBD1 (6 bases). Trimming shortened V by 0 bases and J by 4 bases, and 13 bases separated the two germline ends. In germline, CDR1 is SGHTA, CDR2 FQGNSA. The CDR3 covers 15 residues. CDR3 nucleotide sequence: TGTGCCAGCAGCTTAGCCGGACAGCGCCTATACGAGCAGTACTTC. It encodes CASSLAGQRLYEQYF. The full variable domain, with the rest looked up from reference TRBV7-2 and TRBJ2-7, is GAGVSQSPSNKVTEKGKDVELRCDPISGHTALYWYRQSLGQGLEFLIYFQGNSAPDKSGLPSDRFSAERTGGSVSTLTIQRTQQEDSAVYLCASSLAGQRLYEQYFGPGTRLTVT.

This chain connects TRBV5-1 to TRBJ1-2, with TRBD1 as a possible D gene (5 bases). The CDR3 covers 15 residues. The V end was cut by 4 bases, the J end by 5 bases, with 18 bases between. Germline V gene sequence: CDR1 SGHRS, CDR2 YFSETQ. In nucleotides, the CDR3 is TGCGCCAGCAGCCCCGGCCTGGGGGGTGATTATGGCTACACCTTC. Translation: CASSPGLGGDYGYTF.

The gene calls are TRBV30 and TRBJ2-7, with 16 bases identical to TRBD2. The CDR3 is 16 residues long. Germline assignment: CDR1 GTSNPN and CDR2 SVGIG (reference sequence). The trim removed 4 bases at V and 5 bases at J, leaving 8 bases unmatched. CDR3 bases: TGTGCCTGGACTCCGGGACTAGCGGGGGGGCCCGACGAGCAGTACTTC. Its protein is CAWTPGLAGGPDEQYF.

The chain joins TRBV27 to TRBJ2-7; TRBD1 is a possible D gene (6 bases). V dropped 4 bases and J dropped 7 bases, with 20 bases sitting between them. The CDR3 runs 15 residues. The germline V gene has CDR1 MNHEY and CDR2 SMNVEV (reference sequence). CDR3 coding DNA: TGTGCCAGCAGTTCCCCCAGGGGCGAGGTGTTTGAGCAGTACTTC. Translating it yields CASSSPRGEVFEQYF.

J is TRBJ2-7 and V is TRBV19, with 11 bases lining up with TRBD1. With V trimmed by 4 bases and J by 3 bases, 5 bases remained unmatched. Per the germline V gene, CDR1 is LNHDA and CDR2 is SQIVND (reference sequence). The CDR3 runs 15 residues. The CDR3 is CASSTGQGVLYEQYF. In nucleotides, the CDR3 is TGTGCCAGTAGTACGGGACAGGGGGTTCTCTACGAGCAGTACTTC.

CDR3 amino acids: CAWSVTGIAYEQYF. The CDR3 nucleotides are TGTGCCTGGAGTGTAACAGGAATTGCCTACGAGCAGTACTTC. The J gene is TRBJ2-7, the V gene TRBV30; D perhaps matches TRBD1 (5 bases). CDR1 is GTSNPN and CDR2 is SVGIG in the germline V gene (reference sequence). There are 14 residues in the CDR3. The germline V and J ends were trimmed by 0 bases and 2 bases, with 11 bases remaining between them. The full variable domain, completed using reference TRBV30 and TRBJ2-7, is SQTIHQWPATLVQPVGSPLSLECTVEGTSNPNLYWYRQAAGRGLQLLFYSVGIGQISSEVPQNLSASRPQDRQFILSSKKLLLSDSGFYLCAWSVTGIAYEQYFGPGTRLTVT.

The chain employs TRBV5-6 and TRBJ1-1; D is undetermined. The CDR3 covers 11 residues. V shed 6 bases and J shed 8 bases, with 11 bases lying between them. Per germline, CDR1 SGHDT and CDR2 YYEEEE. CDR3 nucleotide sequence: TGTGCCAGCAATCGAGGGTTAGAAGCTTTCTTT. Its translation is CASNRGLEAFF.

V usage is TRBV4-3 and J usage is TRBJ1-1, with a tentative D call TRBD1 (6 bases). Trimming cost V 2 bases and J 5 bases, with 12 bases left between them. The CDR3 consists of 14 residues. In germline, CDR1 is LGHNA, CDR2 YSLEER. In DNA form, the CDR3 reads TGCGCCAGCAGCCAAACGGCAGGGGAAACTGAAGCTTTCTTT. It translates to CASSQTAGETEAFF.

CDR3 in amino acids: CAWNSGASSYNEQFF. The CDR3 DNA reads TGTGCCTGGAACAGCGGGGCGAGCTCCTACAATGAGCAGTTCTTC. V usage is TRBV30 and J usage is TRBJ2-1; 7 bases fit TRBD2. This CDR3 is 15 amino acids long. With V trimmed by 4 bases and J by 0 bases, 6 bases remained unmatched. Germline CDR1 and CDR2: GTSNPN and SVGIG (reference sequence).

The table lists this clone with a count of one. V is TRBV6-2 or TRBV6-3 and J is TRBJ2-1; 12 bases agree with TRBD2. Germline V CDR1 and CDR2: MNHEY, SVGEGT. The CDR3 has 18 residues. V was clipped by 2 bases and J by 8 bases; unmatched bases: 13. Here the CDR3 DNA reads TGTGCCAGCAGTTACCGTTCCCTAGCGGGGGGGCCGGCATATGAGCAGTTCTTC. Residues: CASSYRSLAGGPAYEQFF.